The TCR beta chain described here comes from a study of T cell responses to AZD1222 COVID-19 vaccine. Findings and limits, study-wide: Sampling captured repertoires only after the peak T cell response. The study found Spike-specific TCR breadth and depth rose after two AZD1222 doses. Just 5 or 6 AZD1222 recipients tested seropositive at baseline.

V was trimmed by 5 bases and J by 3 bases, leaving 8 bases between them. CDR1 is SGHNT, CDR2 YENEEA, per germline. This CDR3 has 13 residues. Clones were read by immunoSEQ multiplex PCR, and TCRdb kept only the in-frame ones, dropping some. The sample has around 140,000 clones; about 90% are singletons. As to this clone: The antigen is unknown.

The receptor was isolated from an adult who received the AZD1222 COVID-19 vaccine. V is TRBV11-3 and J is TRBJ1-5; TRBD1 is a possible D gene (5 bases). The specimen was peripheral blood, collected 28 days after the second AZD1222 dose. CDR3 nucleotides: TGTGCCAGCAGCGAGACAGCCAATCAGCCCCAGCATTTT. Translated: CASSETANQPQHF.